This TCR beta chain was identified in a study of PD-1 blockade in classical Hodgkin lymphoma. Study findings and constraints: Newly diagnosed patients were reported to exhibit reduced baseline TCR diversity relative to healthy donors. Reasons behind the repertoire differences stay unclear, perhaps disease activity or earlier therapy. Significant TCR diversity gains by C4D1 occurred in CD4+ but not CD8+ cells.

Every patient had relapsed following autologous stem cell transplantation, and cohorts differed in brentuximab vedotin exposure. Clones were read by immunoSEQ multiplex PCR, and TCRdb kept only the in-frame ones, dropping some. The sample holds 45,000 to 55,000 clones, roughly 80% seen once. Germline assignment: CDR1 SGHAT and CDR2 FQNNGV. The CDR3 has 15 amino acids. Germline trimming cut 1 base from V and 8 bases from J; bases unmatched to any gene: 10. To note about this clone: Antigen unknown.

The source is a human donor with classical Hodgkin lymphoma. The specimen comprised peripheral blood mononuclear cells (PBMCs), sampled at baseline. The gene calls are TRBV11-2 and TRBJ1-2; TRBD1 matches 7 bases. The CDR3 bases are TGTGCCAGCAGCTTAGCCCCGGGACAGCCCGTAGGCTACACCTTC. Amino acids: CASSLAPGQPVGYTF. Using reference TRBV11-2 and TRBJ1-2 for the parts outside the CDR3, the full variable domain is EAGVAQSPRYKIIEKRQSVAFWCNPISGHATLYWYQQILGQGPKLLIQFQNNGVVDDSQLPKDRFSAERLKGVDSTLKIQPAKLEDSAVYLCASSLAPGQPVGYTFGSGTRLTVV.